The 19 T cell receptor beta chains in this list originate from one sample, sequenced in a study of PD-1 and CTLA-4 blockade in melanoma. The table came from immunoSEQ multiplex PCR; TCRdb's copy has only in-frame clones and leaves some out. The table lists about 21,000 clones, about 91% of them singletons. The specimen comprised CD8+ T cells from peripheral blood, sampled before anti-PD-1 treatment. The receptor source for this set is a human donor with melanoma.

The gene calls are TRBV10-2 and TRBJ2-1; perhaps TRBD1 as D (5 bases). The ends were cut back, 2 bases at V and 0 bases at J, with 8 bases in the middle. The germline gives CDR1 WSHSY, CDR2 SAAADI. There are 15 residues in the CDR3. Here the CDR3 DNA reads TGCGCCAGCAGTGAGCAGGGATACTCCTACAATGAGCAGTTCTTC. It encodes CASSEQGYSYNEQFF.

CDR3: CASSQDSGSLYEQYF. CDR3 bases: TGCGCCAGCAGCCAAGATTCCGGCAGCCTCTACGAGCAGTACTTC. This chain links TRBV4-3 with TRBJ2-7; D is uncertain. Germline-derived CDR1 and CDR2 are LGHNA and YSLEER. This CDR3 comprises 15 residues. The V gene lost 0 bases and the J gene lost 3 bases, with 12 bases spanning the gap.

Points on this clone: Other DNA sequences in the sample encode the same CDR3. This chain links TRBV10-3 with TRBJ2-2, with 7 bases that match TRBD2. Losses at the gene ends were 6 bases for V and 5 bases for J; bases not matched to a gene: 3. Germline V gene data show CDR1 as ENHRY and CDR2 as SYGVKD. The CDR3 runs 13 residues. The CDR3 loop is CAISDGGTGELFF. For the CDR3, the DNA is TGTGCCATCAGCGACGGGGGGACCGGGGAGCTGTTTTTT.

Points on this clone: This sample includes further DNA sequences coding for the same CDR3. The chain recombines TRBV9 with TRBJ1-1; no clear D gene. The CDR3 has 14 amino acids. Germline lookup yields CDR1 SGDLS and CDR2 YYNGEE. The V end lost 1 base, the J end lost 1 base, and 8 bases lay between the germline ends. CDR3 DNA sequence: TGTGCCAGCAGCGTAAGCTCAGGGAACACTGAAGCTTTCTTT. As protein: CASSVSSGNTEAFF.

CDR3: CASSPGQTEAFF. The CDR3 DNA reads TGCGCCAGCAGTCCGGGACAGACTGAAGCTTTCTTT. The chain joins TRBV10-2 to TRBJ1-1, with 7 nucleotides matching TRBD1. The CDR3 consists of 12 residues. CDR1 is WSHSY, CDR2 SAAADI, per germline. The J segment lost 5 bases and the V segment lost 5 bases, leaving 2 bases of the junction unmatched.

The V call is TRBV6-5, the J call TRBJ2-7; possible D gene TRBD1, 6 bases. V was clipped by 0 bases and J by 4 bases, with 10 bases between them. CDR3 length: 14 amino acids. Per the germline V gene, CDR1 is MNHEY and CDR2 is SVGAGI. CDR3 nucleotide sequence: TGTGCCAGCAGTTACTCCACCACAGGGTACGAGCAGTACTTC. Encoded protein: CASSYSTTGYEQYF.

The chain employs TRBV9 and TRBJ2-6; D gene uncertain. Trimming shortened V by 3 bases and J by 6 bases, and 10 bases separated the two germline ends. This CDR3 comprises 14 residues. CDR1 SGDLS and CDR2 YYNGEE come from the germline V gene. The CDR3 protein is CASSGGSEANVLTF. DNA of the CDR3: TGTGCCAGCAGCGGAGGTAGTGAGGCCAACGTCCTGACTTTC.

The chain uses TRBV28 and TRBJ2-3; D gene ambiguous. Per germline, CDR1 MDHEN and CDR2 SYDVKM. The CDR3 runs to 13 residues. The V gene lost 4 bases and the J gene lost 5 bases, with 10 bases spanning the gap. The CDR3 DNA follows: TGTGCCAGCAGTTCCCTCCCGGAAGATACGCAGTATTTT. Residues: CASSSLPEDTQYF.

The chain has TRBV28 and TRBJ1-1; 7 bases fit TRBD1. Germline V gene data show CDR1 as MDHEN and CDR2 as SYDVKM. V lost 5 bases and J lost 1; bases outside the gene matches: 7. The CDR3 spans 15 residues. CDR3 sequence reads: CASSLGGQQNTEAFF. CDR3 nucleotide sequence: TGTGCCAGCAGTCTCGGGGGACAGCAGAACACTGAAGCTTTCTTT.

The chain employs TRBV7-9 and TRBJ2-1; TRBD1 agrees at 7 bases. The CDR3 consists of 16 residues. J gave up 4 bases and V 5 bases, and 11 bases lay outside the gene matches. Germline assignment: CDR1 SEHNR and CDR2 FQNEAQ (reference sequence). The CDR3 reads CASSNEGTDPYNEQFF. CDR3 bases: TGTGCCAGCAGCAACGAGGGGACAGACCCTTACAATGAGCAGTTCTTC.

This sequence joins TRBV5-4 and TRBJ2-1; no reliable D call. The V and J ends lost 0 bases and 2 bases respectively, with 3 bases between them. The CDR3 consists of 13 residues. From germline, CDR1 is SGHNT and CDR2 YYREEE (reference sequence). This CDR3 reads CASSLGPYNEQFF. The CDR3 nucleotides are TGTGCCAGCAGCTTGGGCCCCTACAATGAGCAGTTCTTC.

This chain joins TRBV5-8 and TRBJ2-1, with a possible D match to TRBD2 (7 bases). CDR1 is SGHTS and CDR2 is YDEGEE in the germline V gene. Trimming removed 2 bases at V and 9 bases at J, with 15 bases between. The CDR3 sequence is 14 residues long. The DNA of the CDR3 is TGTGCCAGCAGCTTTGGGGGGGGCCGAGGTGAGCAGTTCTTC. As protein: CASSFGGGRGEQFF.

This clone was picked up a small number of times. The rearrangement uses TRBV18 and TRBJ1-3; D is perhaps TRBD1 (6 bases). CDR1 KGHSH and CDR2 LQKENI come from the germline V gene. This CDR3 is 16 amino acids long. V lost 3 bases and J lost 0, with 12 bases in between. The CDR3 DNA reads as TGTGCCAGCTCACCGCCAGGGGTCCTCTCTGGAAACACCATATATTTT. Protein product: CASSPPGVLSGNTIYF. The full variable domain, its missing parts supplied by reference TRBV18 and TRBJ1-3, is NAGVMQNPRHLVRRRGQEARLRCSPMKGHSHVYWYRQLPEEGLKFMVYLQKENIIDESGMPKERFSAEFPKEGPSILRIQQVVRGDSAAYFCASSPPGVLSGNTIYFGEGSWLTVV.

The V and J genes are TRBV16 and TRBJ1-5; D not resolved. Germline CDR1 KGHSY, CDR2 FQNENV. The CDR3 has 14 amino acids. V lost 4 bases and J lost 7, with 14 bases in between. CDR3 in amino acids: CASSPGGQVQPQHF. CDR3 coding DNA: TGTGCCAGCAGCCCGGGTGGGCAGGTACAGCCCCAGCATTTT.

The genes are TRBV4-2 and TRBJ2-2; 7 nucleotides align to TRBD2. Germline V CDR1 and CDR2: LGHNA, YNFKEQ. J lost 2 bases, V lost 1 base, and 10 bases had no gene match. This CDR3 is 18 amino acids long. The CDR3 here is CASSQGFTGGGNTGELFF. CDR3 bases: TGTGCCAGCAGCCAAGGTTTTACGGGGGGAGGTAACACCGGGGAGCTGTTTTTT.

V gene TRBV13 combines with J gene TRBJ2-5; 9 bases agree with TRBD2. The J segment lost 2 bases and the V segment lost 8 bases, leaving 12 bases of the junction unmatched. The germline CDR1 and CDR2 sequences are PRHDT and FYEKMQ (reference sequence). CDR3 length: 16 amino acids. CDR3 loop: CASSPLAGGPQETQYF. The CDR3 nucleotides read TGTGCCAGCTCACCCCTGGCGGGGGGGCCGCAAGAGACCCAGTACTTC.

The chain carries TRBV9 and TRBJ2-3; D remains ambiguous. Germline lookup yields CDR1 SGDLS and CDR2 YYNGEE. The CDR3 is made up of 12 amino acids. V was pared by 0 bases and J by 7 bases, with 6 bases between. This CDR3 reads CASSVDGNTQYF. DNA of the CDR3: TGTGCCAGCAGCGTAGATGGAAATACGCAGTATTTT.

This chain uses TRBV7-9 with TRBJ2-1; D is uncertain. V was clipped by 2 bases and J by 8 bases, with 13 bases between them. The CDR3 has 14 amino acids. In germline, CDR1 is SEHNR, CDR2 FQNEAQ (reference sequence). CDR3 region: CASSLRAAWDEQFF. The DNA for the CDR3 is TGTGCCAGCAGCTTAAGGGCTGCTTGGGATGAGCAGTTCTTC.

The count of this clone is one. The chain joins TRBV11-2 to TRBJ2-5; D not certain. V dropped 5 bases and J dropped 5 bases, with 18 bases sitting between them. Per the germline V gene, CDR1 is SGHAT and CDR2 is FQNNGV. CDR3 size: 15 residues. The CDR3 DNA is TGTGCCAGCAGCGATCCGCTACTGCCGGGCGAGACCCAGTACTTC. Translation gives CASSDPLLPGETQYF. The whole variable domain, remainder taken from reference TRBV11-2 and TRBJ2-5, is EAGVAQSPRYKIIEKRQSVAFWCNPISGHATLYWYQQILGQGPKLLIQFQNNGVVDDSQLPKDRFSAERLKGVDSTLKIQPAKLEDSAVYLCASSDPLLPGETQYFGPGTRLLVL.